The source of this T cell receptor (beta chain) is a study of cytomegalovirus exposure and HLA in healthy donors. The PCR was carried out with 60 Vbeta primers and 13 Jbeta primers. Only in-frame clones appear in the TCRdb table, and some are missing; sequencing was by immunoSEQ multiplex PCR. The sample includes some 200,000 clones, about 79% of them seen just once. V was cut by 10 bases and J by 10 bases, with 20 bases left in between. The CDR3 is made up of 13 amino acids. CDR1 is MRHNA and CDR2 is SNTAGT in the germline V gene. The genes are TRBV6-4 and TRBJ2-1; perhaps TRBD2 as D (6 bases). The receptor was isolated from a boy aged 2 to 10 in good health and CMV-seronegative. Input material: PBMCs. CDR3 amino acids: CATWRVPEGEQFF. CDR3 DNA sequence: TGTGCCACTTGGAGGGTCCCGGAGGGGGAGCAGTTCTTC.